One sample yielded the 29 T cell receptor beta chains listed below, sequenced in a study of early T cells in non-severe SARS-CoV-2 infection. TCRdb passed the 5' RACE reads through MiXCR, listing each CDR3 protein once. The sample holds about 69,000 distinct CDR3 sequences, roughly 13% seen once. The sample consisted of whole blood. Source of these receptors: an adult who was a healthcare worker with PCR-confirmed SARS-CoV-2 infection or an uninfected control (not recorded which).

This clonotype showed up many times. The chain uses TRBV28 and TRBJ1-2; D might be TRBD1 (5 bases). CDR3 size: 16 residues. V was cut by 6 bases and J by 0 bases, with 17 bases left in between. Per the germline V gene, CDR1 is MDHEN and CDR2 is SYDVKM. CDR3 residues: CASSPAGTGANYGYTF. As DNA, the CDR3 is TGTGCCAGCAGCCCCGCCGGGACGGGTGCTAACTATGGCTACACCTTC.

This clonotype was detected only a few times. CDR3 in amino acids: CASSRGTGRDSPLHF. The DNA for the CDR3 is TGTGCCAGCAGCCGCGGGACAGGGCGGGATTCACCCCTCCACTTT. The rearrangement uses TRBV5-6 and TRBJ1-6, with TRBD1 matching 9 bases. Germline assignment: CDR1 SGHDT and CDR2 YYEEEE. J gave up 8 bases and V 4 bases, and 7 bases lay outside the gene matches. This CDR3 contains 15 residues.

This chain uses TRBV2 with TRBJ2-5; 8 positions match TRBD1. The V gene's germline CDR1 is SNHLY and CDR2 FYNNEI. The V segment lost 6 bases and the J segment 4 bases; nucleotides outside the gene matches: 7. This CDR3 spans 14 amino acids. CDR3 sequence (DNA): TGTGCCAGCAGAGAGGACAGGGTGCCAGAGACCCAGTACTTC. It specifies CASREDRVPETQYF.

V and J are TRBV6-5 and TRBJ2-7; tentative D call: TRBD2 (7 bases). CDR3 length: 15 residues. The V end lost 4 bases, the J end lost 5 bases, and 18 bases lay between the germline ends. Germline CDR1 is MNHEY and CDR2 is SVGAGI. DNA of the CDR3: TGTGCCAGCAGTTTTGGGGGGGCGGTTGCCCACGAGCAGTACTTC. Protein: CASSFGGAVAHEQYF.

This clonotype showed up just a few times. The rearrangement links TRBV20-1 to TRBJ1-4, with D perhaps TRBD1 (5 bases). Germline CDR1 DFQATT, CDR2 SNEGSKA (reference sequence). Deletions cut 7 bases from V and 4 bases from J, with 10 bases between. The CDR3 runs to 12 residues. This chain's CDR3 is CSVRGINEKLFF. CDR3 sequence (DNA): TGCAGTGTAAGGGGAATTAATGAAAAACTGTTTTTT.

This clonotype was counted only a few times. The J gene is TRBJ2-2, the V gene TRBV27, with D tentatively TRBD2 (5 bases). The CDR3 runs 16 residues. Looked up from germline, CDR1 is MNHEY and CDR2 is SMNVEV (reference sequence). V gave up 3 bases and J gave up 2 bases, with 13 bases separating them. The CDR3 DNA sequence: TGTGCCAGCAGTTTGAGGACTCTACGCAACACCGGGGAGCTGTTTTTT. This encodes CASSLRTLRNTGELFF.

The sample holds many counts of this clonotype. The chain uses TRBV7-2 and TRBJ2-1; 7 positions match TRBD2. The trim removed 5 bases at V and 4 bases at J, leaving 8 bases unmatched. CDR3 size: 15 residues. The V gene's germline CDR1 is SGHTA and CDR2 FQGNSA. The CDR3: CASSLTRGDYNEQFF. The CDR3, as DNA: TGTGCCAGCAGCCTGACCCGGGGGGATTACAATGAGCAGTTCTTC.

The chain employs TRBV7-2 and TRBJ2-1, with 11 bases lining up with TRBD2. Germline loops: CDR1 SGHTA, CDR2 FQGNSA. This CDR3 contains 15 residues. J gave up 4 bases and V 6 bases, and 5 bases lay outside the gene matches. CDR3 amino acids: CASRLAGEVYNEQFF. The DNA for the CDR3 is TGTGCCAGCAGACTAGCGGGGGAAGTTTACAATGAGCAGTTCTTC.

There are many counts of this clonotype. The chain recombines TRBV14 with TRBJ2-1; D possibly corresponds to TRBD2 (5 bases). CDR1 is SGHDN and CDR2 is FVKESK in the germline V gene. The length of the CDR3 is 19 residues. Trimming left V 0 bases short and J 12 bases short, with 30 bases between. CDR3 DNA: TGTGCCAGCAGCCAAGAGCTTCGGGCCTACGGCAACCTCCTGAGCGGGCAGTTCTTC. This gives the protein CASSQELRAYGNLLSGQFF.

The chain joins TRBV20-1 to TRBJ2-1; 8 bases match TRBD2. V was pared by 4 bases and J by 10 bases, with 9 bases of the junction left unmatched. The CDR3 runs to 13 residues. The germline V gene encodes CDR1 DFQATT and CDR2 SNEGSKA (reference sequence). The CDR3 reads CSATSGRSWEQFF. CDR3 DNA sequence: TGCAGTGCTACTAGCGGGCGGTCCTGGGAGCAGTTCTTC.

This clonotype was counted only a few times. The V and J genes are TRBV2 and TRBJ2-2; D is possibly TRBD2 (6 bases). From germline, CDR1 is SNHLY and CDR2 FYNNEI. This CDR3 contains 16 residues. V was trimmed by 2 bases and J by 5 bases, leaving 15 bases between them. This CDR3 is CASSEIDVRGTGELFF. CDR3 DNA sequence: TGTGCCAGCAGTGAAATCGATGTACGGGGGACCGGGGAGCTGTTTTTT.

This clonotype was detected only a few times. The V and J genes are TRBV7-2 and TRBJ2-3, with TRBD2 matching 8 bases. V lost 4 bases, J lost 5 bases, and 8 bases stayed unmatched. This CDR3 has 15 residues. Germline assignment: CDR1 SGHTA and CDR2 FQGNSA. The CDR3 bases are TGTGCCAGCAGCTGGTCGGGACTAGTGGTAGATACGCAGTATTTT. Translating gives CASSWSGLVVDTQYF.

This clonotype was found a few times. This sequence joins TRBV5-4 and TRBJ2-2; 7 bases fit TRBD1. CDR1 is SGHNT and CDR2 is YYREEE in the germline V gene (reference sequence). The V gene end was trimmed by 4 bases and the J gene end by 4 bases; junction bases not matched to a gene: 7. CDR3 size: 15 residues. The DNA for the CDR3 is TGTGCCAGCAGCCCACAGGGGTTCGGCACCGGGGAGCTGTTTTTT. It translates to CASSPQGFGTGELFF.

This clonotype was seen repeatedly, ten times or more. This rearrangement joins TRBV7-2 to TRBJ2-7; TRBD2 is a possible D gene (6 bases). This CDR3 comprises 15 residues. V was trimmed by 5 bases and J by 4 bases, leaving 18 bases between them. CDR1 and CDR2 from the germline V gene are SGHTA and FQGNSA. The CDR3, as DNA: TGTGCCAGCAGCCCATGGGACTTGGGTGGTTACGAGCAGTACTTC. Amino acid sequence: CASSPWDLGGYEQYF.

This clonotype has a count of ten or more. The DNA of the CDR3 is TGTGCCAGCGGACTCGGGACAGGACACACTGAAGCTTTCTTT. Its translation: CASGLGTGHTEAFF. V gene TRBV5-6 combines with J gene TRBJ1-1; 8 nucleotides match TRBD1. Germline CDR1 reads SGHDT; CDR2 reads YYEEEE. With 7 bases clipped from V and 3 bases from J, the junction kept 8 bases outside the gene matches. This CDR3 comprises 14 residues.

The CDR3 loop is CASSYGRDYGYTF. CDR3 coding DNA: TGTGCCAGCAGTTACGGCAGGGACTATGGCTACACCTTC. The V gene is TRBV6-6, the J gene TRBJ1-2; D may be TRBD1 (5 bases). Germline CDR1 and CDR2: MNHNY and SVGAGI (reference sequence). The CDR3 is 13 amino acids. The V end lost 2 bases, the J end lost 3 bases, and 7 bases lay between the germline ends.

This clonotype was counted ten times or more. CDR3: CASKRGDYGYTF. DNA for the CDR3: TGTGCCAGCAAGAGGGGGGACTATGGCTACACCTTC. The chain uses TRBV6-2 or TRBV6-3 and TRBJ1-2; D might be TRBD1 (6 bases). Germline V CDR1 and CDR2: MNHEY, SVGEGT. This CDR3 contains 12 residues. V was shortened by 7 bases and J by 3 bases, with 9 bases between the two germline ends.

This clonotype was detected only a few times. CDR3 in DNA: TGTGCCAGCAGCTTAGCGGGTTATGCGGGGAGTGGAGATACGCAGTATTTT. Amino acid sequence: CASSLAGYAGSGDTQYF. The V call is TRBV7-2, the J call TRBJ2-3; weak D call: TRBD2 (6 bases). The CDR3 contains 17 residues. Trimming cost V 0 bases and J 5 bases, with 18 bases left between them. Per germline, CDR1 SGHTA and CDR2 FQGNSA.

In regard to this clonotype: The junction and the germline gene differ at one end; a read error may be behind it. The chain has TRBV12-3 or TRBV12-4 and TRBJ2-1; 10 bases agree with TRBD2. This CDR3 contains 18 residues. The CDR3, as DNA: TGTGTCAGCAGTGCTCGGGCTAGCGGGGGAGGCTCCTACAATGAGCAGTTCTTC. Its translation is CVSSARASGGGSYNEQFF.

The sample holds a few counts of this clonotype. The CDR3 bases are TGTGCCAGCAGTGAAGTATATTGGGGGACAGGGGGCTCAGATACGCAGTATTTT. Amino acid sequence: CASSEVYWGTGGSDTQYF. This sequence joins TRBV6-1 and TRBJ2-3, with 12 bases identical to TRBD1. Per germline, CDR1 MNHNS and CDR2 SASEGT. The CDR3 extends over 18 amino acids. The V gene end was trimmed by 1 base and the J gene end by 4 bases; junction bases not matched to a gene: 9.

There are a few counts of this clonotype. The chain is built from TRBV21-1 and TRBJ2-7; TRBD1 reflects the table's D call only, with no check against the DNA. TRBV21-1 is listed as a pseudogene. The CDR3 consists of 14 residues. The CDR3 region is CASRHRDSTYEQYF. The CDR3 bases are TGTGCCAGCAGACATCGGGACAGTACCTACGAGCAGTACTTC.

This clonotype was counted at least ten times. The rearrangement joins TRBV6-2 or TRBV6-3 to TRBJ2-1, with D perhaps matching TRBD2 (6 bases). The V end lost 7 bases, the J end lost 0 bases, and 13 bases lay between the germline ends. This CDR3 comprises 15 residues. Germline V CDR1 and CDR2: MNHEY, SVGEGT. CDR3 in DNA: TGTGCCAGCACCCTGGAGGGAAGCTCCTACAATGAGCAGTTCTTC. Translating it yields CASTLEGSSYNEQFF.

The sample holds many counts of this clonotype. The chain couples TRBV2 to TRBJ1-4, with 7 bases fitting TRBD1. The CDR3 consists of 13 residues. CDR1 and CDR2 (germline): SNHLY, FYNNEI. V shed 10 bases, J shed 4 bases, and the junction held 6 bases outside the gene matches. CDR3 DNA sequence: TGTGCCACCCAGGACAGGATTAATGAAAAACTGTTTTTT. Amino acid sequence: CATQDRINEKLFF. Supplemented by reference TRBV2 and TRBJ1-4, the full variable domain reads EPEVTQTPSHQVTQMGQEVILRCVPISNHLYFYWYRQILGQKVEFLVSFYNNEISEKSEIFDDQFSVERPDGSNFTLKIRSTKLEDSAMYFCATQDRINEKLFFGSGTQLSVL.

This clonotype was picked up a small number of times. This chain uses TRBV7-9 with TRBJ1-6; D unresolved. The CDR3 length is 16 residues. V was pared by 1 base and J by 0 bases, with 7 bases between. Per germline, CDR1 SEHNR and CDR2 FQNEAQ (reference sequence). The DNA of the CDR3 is TGTGCCAGCAGCTTAGTGGGGAGCTCCTATAATTCACCCCTCCACTTT. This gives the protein CASSLVGSSYNSPLHF. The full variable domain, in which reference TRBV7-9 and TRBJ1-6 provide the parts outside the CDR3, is DTGVSQNPRHKITKRGQNVTFRCDPISEHNRLYWYRQTLGQGPEFLTYFQNEAQLEKSRLLSDRFSAERPKGSFSTLEIQRTEQGDSAMYLCASSLVGSSYNSPLHFGNGTRLTVT.

CDR3 sequence: CASTTAEKQDTQYF. DNA of the CDR3: TGTGCCAGCACGACAGCAGAAAAACAAGATACGCAGTATTTT. This chain uses TRBV6-5 with TRBJ2-3, with D possibly TRBD1 on 5 matching bases. The CDR3 is 14 amino acids. V lost 7 bases, J lost 5 bases, and 16 bases lay in between. CDR1 and CDR2 (germline): MNHEY, SVGAGI.

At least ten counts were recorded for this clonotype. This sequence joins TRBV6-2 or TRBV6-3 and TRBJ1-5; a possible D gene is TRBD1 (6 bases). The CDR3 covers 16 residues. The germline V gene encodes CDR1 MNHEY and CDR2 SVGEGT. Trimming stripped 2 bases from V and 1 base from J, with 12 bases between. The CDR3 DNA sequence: TGTGCCAGCAGTTACCTCGGGGGCGTGAGCAATCAGCCCCAGCATTTT. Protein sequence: CASSYLGGVSNQPQHF.

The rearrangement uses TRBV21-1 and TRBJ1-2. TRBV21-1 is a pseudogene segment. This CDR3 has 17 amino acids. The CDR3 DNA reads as TGTGCCAGCAGCAAAGTTGGGAACAGAAAAGCTAACTATGGCTACACCTTC. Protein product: CASSKVGNRKANYGYTF.

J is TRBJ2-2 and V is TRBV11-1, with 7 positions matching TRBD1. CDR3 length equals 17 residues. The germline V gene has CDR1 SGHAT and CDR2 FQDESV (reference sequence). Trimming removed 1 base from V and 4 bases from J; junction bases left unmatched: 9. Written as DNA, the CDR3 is TGTGCCAGCAGCTTAGGATCAAGGGGGCCCTTCACCGGGGAGCTGTTTTTT. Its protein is CASSLGSRGPFTGELFF.

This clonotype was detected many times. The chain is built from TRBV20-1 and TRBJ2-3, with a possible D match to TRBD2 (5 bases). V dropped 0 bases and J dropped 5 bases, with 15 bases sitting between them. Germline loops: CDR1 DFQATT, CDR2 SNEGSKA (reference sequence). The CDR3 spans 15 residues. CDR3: CSARDQRSGRDTQYF. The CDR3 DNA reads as TGCAGTGCTAGAGATCAAAGAAGCGGTCGAGATACGCAGTATTTT.